Listed here are 32 T cell receptor beta chains from one sample, sequenced in a study of cytomegalovirus exposure and HLA in healthy donors. With 60 Vbeta and 13 Jbeta primers, the PCR was carried out. Assay used: immunoSEQ multiplex PCR; TCRdb lists only in-frame clones, some missing. The sample holds about 190,000 clones, over 65% seen once. The source material was PBMCs. The origin of the receptors is a woman between 45 and 65 years old in good health and CMV-seropositive.

In regard to this clone: Other nucleotide sequences from this sample produce the same CDR3. The genes are TRBV19 and TRBJ1-2, with 7 bases fitting TRBD1. The V gene end was trimmed by 3 bases and the J gene end by 2 bases; junction bases not matched to a gene: 3. Germline values: CDR1 LNHDA, CDR2 SQIVND (reference sequence). The CDR3 runs 14 residues. The CDR3 spells CASSIVTGNYGYTF. CDR3 in DNA: TGTGCCAGTAGTATTGTGACAGGGAACTATGGCTACACCTTC.

This clone was counted once. The junction and the germline gene differ at one end; a read error may be behind it. The V gene is TRBV7-9, the J gene TRBJ2-7; unclear D gene. The germline V gene encodes CDR1 SEHNR and CDR2 FQNEAQ (reference sequence). The CDR3 extends over 12 amino acids. The CDR3 is CSSSLDGYEQYF. DNA of the CDR3: TGTTCCAGCAGCTTAGACGGCTACGAGCAGTACTTC.

The chain couples TRBV4-1 to TRBJ1-2; a weak D match, TRBD1 (5 bases). V was cut by 4 bases and J by 2 bases, with 11 bases left in between. Germline assignment: CDR1 MGHRA and CDR2 YSYEKL. The CDR3 totals 14 residues. The CDR3 DNA reads TGCGCCAGCAGCCCCCAACAGGAAAACTATGGCTACACCTTC. Amino acids: CASSPQQENYGYTF.

This clone was recorded once. This chain uses TRBV18 with TRBJ1-1; no clear D. V dropped 6 bases and J dropped 0 bases, with 8 bases sitting between them. The CDR3 sequence is 13 residues long. Per germline, CDR1 KGHSH and CDR2 LQKENI. The CDR3 DNA is TGTGCCAGCTCTCAACAGTTGAACACTGAAGCTTTCTTT. Its translation: CASSQQLNTEAFF.

The chain couples TRBV19 to TRBJ2-1; D remains ambiguous. Trimming removed 10 bases at V and 7 bases at J, with 11 bases between. CDR3 length: 11 residues. Per the germline V gene, CDR1 is LNHDA and CDR2 is SQIVND (reference sequence). CDR3: CATSVLNEQFF. CDR3 coding DNA: TGTGCCACCAGCGTGTTGAATGAGCAGTTCTTC.

The CDR3 reads CASSIAGGNNEQFF. In DNA, the CDR3 is TGTGCCAGCAGTATAGCGGGGGGAAACAATGAGCAGTTCTTC. The rearrangement links TRBV6-1 to TRBJ2-1, with 10 positions matching TRBD2. CDR1 and CDR2 from the germline V gene are MNHNS and SASEGT. The CDR3 sequence is 14 residues long. V shed 5 bases and J 5 bases; nucleotides not matched to a gene: 3.

This chain links TRBV29-1 with TRBJ2-7; 7 positions match TRBD2. V gave up 7 bases and J gave up 5 bases; unmatched junction bases: 8. CDR1 SQVTM and CDR2 ANQGSEA come from the germline V gene. This CDR3 has 12 amino acids. The CDR3 sequence: CSATGLSHEQYF. The CDR3 nucleotides read TGCAGCGCAACGGGACTATCCCACGAGCAGTACTTC.

In DNA, the CDR3 is TGTGCCAGCAGCCCAGTGACAGTCACCGGGGAGCTGTTTTTT. It yields the protein CASSPVTVTGELFF. The J gene is TRBJ2-2, the V gene TRBV6-5, with a possible D match to TRBD1 (5 bases). Per germline, CDR1 MNHEY and CDR2 SVGAGI. CDR3 length: 14 residues. V was shortened by 6 bases and J by 4 bases, with 12 bases between the two germline ends.

The chain carries TRBV4-3 and TRBJ2-1, with a tentative D call TRBD2 (6 bases). CDR3 length: 18 amino acids. Trimming cost V 0 bases and J 3 bases, with 18 bases left between them. Looked up from germline, CDR1 is LGHNA and CDR2 is YSLEER. CDR3 amino acids: CASSQDWVAGLGYNEQFF. The CDR3 DNA is TGCGCCAGCAGCCAAGATTGGGTCGCGGGGCTCGGCTACAATGAGCAGTTCTTC.

As for this clone: The junction departs from germline at one end; a sequencing error may be responsible. This chain links TRBV6-1 with TRBJ2-7, with 9 positions matching TRBD1. Germline lookup yields CDR1 MNHNS and CDR2 SASEGT. This CDR3 has 15 amino acids. Here the CDR3 DNA reads TGTGCCAGCAGGGAAGCCGGGACAGGGACCTACGAGCAGTACTTC. Protein sequence: CASREAGTGTYEQYF.

The chain links TRBV25-1 to TRBJ1-2, with 10 positions matching TRBD1. The CDR3 contains 14 residues. V was clipped by 3 bases and J by 8 bases; unmatched bases: 6. Per the germline V gene, CDR1 is MGHDK and CDR2 is SYGVNS. CDR3 sequence reads: CASSDPGTGEGYTF. The CDR3 DNA sequence: TGTGCCAGCAGTGACCCCGGGACAGGGGAAGGCTACACCTTC.

The chain recombines TRBV7-2 with TRBJ2-1, with D maybe TRBD1 (8 bases). The CDR3 consists of 15 residues. The V gene lost 3 bases and the J gene lost 4 bases, with 13 bases spanning the gap. CDR1 is SGHTA, CDR2 FQGNSA, per germline. CDR3 coding DNA: TGTGCCAGCAGCTTTGACAGGGGAGGGTACAATGAGCAGTTCTTC. Translating gives CASSFDRGGYNEQFF. Complete variable domain (other parts from reference TRBV7-2 and TRBJ2-1): GAGVSQSPSNKVTEKGKDVELRCDPISGHTALYWYRQSLGQGLEFLIYFQGNSAPDKSGLPSDRFSAERTGGSVSTLTIQRTQQEDSAVYLCASSFDRGGYNEQFFGPGTRLTVL.

The V and J genes are TRBV9 and TRBJ2-2; D may be TRBD2 (7 bases). The CDR3 is 16 residues long. Germline V CDR1 and CDR2: SGDLS, YYNGEE. The V and J ends lost 0 bases and 6 bases respectively, with 15 bases between them. As DNA, the CDR3 is TGTGCCAGCAGCGTAGGAGGTGGGGGGGCGTCCGGGGAGCTGTTTTTT. Its protein product is CASSVGGGGASGELFF. Full variable domain (outside the CDR3, taken from reference TRBV9 and TRBJ2-2): DSGVTQTPKHLITATGQRVTLRCSPRSGDLSVYWYQQSLDQGLQFLIQYYNGEERAKGNILERFSAQQFPDLHSELNLSSLELGDSALYFCASSVGGGGASGELFFGEGSRLTVL.

The J gene is TRBJ2-1, the V gene TRBV6-5, with 7 nucleotides matching TRBD1. The CDR3 has 14 amino acids. V lost 6 bases, J lost 2 bases, and 4 bases stayed unmatched. CDR1 and CDR2 (germline): MNHEY, SVGAGI. The CDR3 sequence is CASSLTGAYNEQFF. CDR3 coding DNA: TGTGCCAGCAGCCTAACAGGGGCCTACAATGAGCAGTTCTTC.

The chain combines TRBV11-2 with TRBJ2-3; 8 bases are a match to TRBD1. There are 15 residues in the CDR3. Germline lookup yields CDR1 SGHAT and CDR2 FQNNGV. Trimming took 1 base from V and 6 from J; bases not matched to a gene: 6. The CDR3 reads CASSLVGQGRDTQYF. DNA for the CDR3: TGTGCCAGCAGCTTAGTCGGACAGGGACGTGATACGCAGTATTTT.

The chain is built from TRBV4-3 and TRBJ2-1; 8 bases match TRBD1. The CDR3 is 15 residues long. CDR1 and CDR2 (germline): LGHNA, YSLEER. V was clipped by 2 bases and J by 5 bases; unmatched bases: 5. The CDR3 sequence: CASSQFQGANNEQFF. The CDR3, as DNA: TGCGCCAGCAGCCAATTTCAGGGGGCGAACAATGAGCAGTTCTTC.

The chain uses TRBV18 and TRBJ2-5; TRBD1 aligns across 8 bases. The germline CDR1 and CDR2 sequences are KGHSH and LQKENI. Trimming at V came to 7 bases and at J to 1 base, leaving 8 bases not matched to a gene. CDR3 length: 15 residues. The CDR3 reads CASYSNTGGQETQYF. CDR3 nucleotide sequence: TGTGCCAGCTACTCGAATACAGGGGGCCAAGAGACCCAGTACTTC.

The V call is TRBV9, the J call TRBJ2-7; D is possibly TRBD2 (6 bases). The CDR3 has 14 amino acids. With 4 bases removed from V and 0 bases from J, the gap between germline ends came to 11 bases. Germline V gives CDR1 SGDLS, CDR2 YYNGEE. CDR3 in amino acids: CASSSSGFSYEQYF. DNA of the CDR3: TGTGCCAGCAGCTCAAGCGGGTTCTCCTACGAGCAGTACTTC.

V usage is TRBV28 and J usage is TRBJ2-7; 8 bases are a match to TRBD1. Germline CDR1 reads MDHEN; CDR2 reads SYDVKM. The junction had 6 bases not matched to a gene; V was cut back by 5 bases and J by 0 bases. The CDR3 has 15 amino acids. The CDR3 region is CASSRRDRSSYEQYF. The CDR3 region has the DNA TGTGCCAGCAGTCGCCGGGACAGGTCCTCCTACGAGCAGTACTTC.

In the case of this clone: A clone one base away is much larger, so this may be a read error. Other DNA sequences in the sample encode the same CDR3. The chain uses TRBV4-1 and TRBJ2-6; D ambiguous. Per the germline V gene, CDR1 is MGHRA and CDR2 is YSYEKL. Trimming took 4 bases from V and 0 from J, leaving 7 bases between them. CDR3 length: 15 residues. CDR3 protein: CASSRDNSGANVLTF. DNA for the CDR3: TGCGCCAGCAGCCGAGATAACTCTGGGGCCAACGTCCTGACTTTC.

V gene TRBV6-1 combines with J gene TRBJ1-2; D ambiguous. Germline loops: CDR1 MNHNS, CDR2 SASEGT. The CDR3 extends over 13 amino acids. V was clipped by 5 bases and J by 8 bases, with 15 bases between them. The CDR3: CASSRPITEGYTF. The CDR3 nucleotides read TGTGCCAGCAGTCGGCCAATAACAGAAGGCTACACCTTC.

The V and J genes are TRBV7-2 and TRBJ2-1, with D tentatively TRBD2 (5 bases). CDR1 and CDR2 (germline): SGHTA, FQGNSA. V lost 5 bases, J lost 5 bases, and 25 bases lay in between. The CDR3 is 18 amino acids. This CDR3 reads CASSPSSSGFGFNNEQFF. CDR3 nucleotide sequence: TGTGCCAGCAGCCCATCGAGCTCGGGGTTTGGTTTTAACAATGAGCAGTTCTTC.

The gene calls are TRBV6-6 and TRBJ1-5, with D perhaps TRBD1 (5 bases). The CDR3 sequence is 12 residues long. Trimming removed 6 bases at V and 11 bases at J, with 14 bases between. Germline loops: CDR1 MNHNY, CDR2 SVGAGI (reference sequence). The CDR3 spells CASSHPDTAQHF. The CDR3 DNA reads TGTGCCAGCAGCCACCCGGACACCGCCCAGCATTTT.

The gene calls are TRBV6-5 and TRBJ1-4, with D uncertain. The V end lost 4 bases, the J end lost 0 bases, and 12 bases lay between the germline ends. The CDR3 is 16 residues long. The V gene's germline CDR1 is MNHEY and CDR2 SVGAGI. CDR3 DNA sequence: TGTGCCAGCAGTTCCGTTCCTCTTGCAACTAATGAAAAACTGTTTTTT. It specifies CASSSVPLATNEKLFF.

The chain has TRBV18 and TRBJ1-1; D is possibly TRBD1 (5 bases). The germline V and J ends were trimmed by 4 bases and 1 base, with 7 bases remaining between them. The CDR3 runs to 13 residues. Germline CDR1 KGHSH, CDR2 LQKENI. CDR3 coding DNA: TGTGCCAGCTCACAGGGGCCGAACACTGAAGCTTTCTTT. This gives the protein CASSQGPNTEAFF.

This clone was found once. The chain couples TRBV2 to TRBJ2-7; maybe TRBD1 (5 bases). CDR3 length equals 11 residues. The V end was cut by 1 base, the J end by 12 bases, with 10 bases between. Germline V lookup: CDR1 SNHLY, CDR2 FYNNEI. CDR3 region: CASSEGGLRYF. The CDR3 nucleotides are TGTGCCAGCAGTGAAGGGGGCCTTAGGTACTTC.

This clone showed up just once. The gene calls are TRBV5-1 and TRBJ2-2, with 7 bases aligning to TRBD2. This CDR3 has 17 residues. Per the germline V gene, CDR1 is SGHRS and CDR2 is YFSETQ. The V segment lost 3 bases and the J segment 5 bases; nucleotides outside the gene matches: 13. CDR3 bases: TGCGCCAGCAGCTGGGGGGGATCTCGAGGAGGGACCGGGGAGCTGTTTTTT. Its translation is CASSWGGSRGGTGELFF.

This chain joins TRBV13 and TRBJ2-7; D gene uncertain. The CDR3 consists of 13 residues. The V end was cut by 0 bases, the J end by 2 bases, with 5 bases between. Germline loops: CDR1 PRHDT, CDR2 FYEKMQ (reference sequence). CDR3 protein: CASSLGLPYEQYF. The CDR3 coding sequence is TGTGCCAGCAGCTTAGGACTCCCCTACGAGCAGTACTTC. Drawing the rest from reference TRBV13 and TRBJ2-7, the complete variable domain is AAGVIQSPRHLIKEKRETATLKCYPIPRHDTVYWYQQGPGQDPQFLISFYEKMQSDKGSIPDRFSAQQFSDYHSELNMSSLELGDSALYFCASSLGLPYEQYFGPGTRLTVT.

The genes are TRBV5-1 and TRBJ2-1; the match to TRBD1 covers 11 bases. This CDR3 is built from 17 residues. With 4 bases clipped from V and 4 bases from J, the junction kept 10 bases outside the gene matches. From germline, CDR1 is SGHRS and CDR2 YFSETQ. Here the CDR3 DNA reads TGCGCCAGCAGCCCCCCCTCGGGGACAGGGGGATACAATGAGCAGTTCTTC. Its translation: CASSPPSGTGGYNEQFF.

The CDR3 protein is CASSLVSPNPGEQYF. CDR3 DNA: TGTGCCAGCAGCTTAGTTTCCCCTAACCCGGGCGAGCAGTACTTC. This chain joins TRBV11-2 and TRBJ2-7; D unclear. The V gene lost 1 base and the J gene lost 6 bases, with 16 bases spanning the gap. The germline CDR1 and CDR2 sequences are SGHAT and FQNNGV. The CDR3 is 15 amino acids.

This clone has only a few counts. The CDR3 nucleotides read TGCGCCAGCAGCTTGATTCCTGCCGGGGAGCTGTTTTTT. Amino acid sequence: CASSLIPAGELFF. The chain joins TRBV5-1 to TRBJ2-2, with unresolved D. The CDR3 length is 13 residues. Germline V gene sequence: CDR1 SGHRS, CDR2 YFSETQ. V gave up 1 base and J gave up 6 bases, with 7 bases separating them. Full variable domain (rest looked up from reference TRBV5-1 and TRBJ2-2): KAGVTQTPRYLIKTRGQQVTLSCSPISGHRSVSWYQQTPGQGLQFLFEYFSETQRNKGNFPGRFSGRQFSNSRSEMNVSTLELGDSALYLCASSLIPAGELFFGEGSRLTVL.

J is TRBJ2-5 and V is TRBV4-2, with D tentatively TRBD1 (5 bases). Germline-derived CDR1 and CDR2 are LGHNA and YNFKEQ. V was pared by 2 bases and J by 2 bases, with 9 bases between. The CDR3 is 14 amino acids. Written as DNA, the CDR3 is TGTGCCAGCAGCCAAACCCAGGGTCAAGAGACCCAGTACTTC. Protein sequence: CASSQTQGQETQYF.